Listed here are 2 T cell receptor beta chains from one sample, sequenced in a study of chemoradiotherapy in HPV16-positive cancers. The repertoire was sequenced with immunoSEQ multiplex PCR; TCRdb's copy has only in-frame clones and lacks some. This repertoire shows about 68,000 clones, roughly 86% found once; its top ten account for 4% to 4.5%. The input for sequencing was blood, taken from a patient who underwent chemoradiotherapy. These receptors were collected from a human donor with HPV-associated anogenital cancer.

The gene calls are TRBV6-5 and TRBJ2-5, with D perhaps matching TRBD1 (6 bases). This CDR3 has 14 amino acids. With 4 bases removed from V and 5 bases from J, the gap between germline ends came to 14 bases. The germline V gene encodes CDR1 MNHEY and CDR2 SVGAGI. The CDR3 nucleotides are TGTGCCAGCAGTTCCAGGAGGACAGAGGAGACCCAGTACTTC. Translated, it gives CASSSRRTEETQYF.

This rearrangement joins TRBV27 to TRBJ1-5; TRBD1 matches at 7 bases. Germline loops: CDR1 MNHEY, CDR2 SMNVEV (reference sequence). V lost 6 bases and J lost 2; bases outside the gene matches: 13. The CDR3 extends over 17 amino acids. The CDR3 here is CASRAGQGGMGNQPQHF. The CDR3 DNA follows: TGTGCCAGCAGGGCGGGGCAGGGGGGAATGGGCAATCAGCCCCAGCATTTT.